The rows below give T cell receptor beta chains drawn from one sample of a study of T-cell reconstitution after alpha-beta-depleted transplantation in children. TCRdb passed the PCR reads through MiXCR, listing each CDR3 protein once. Of some 600,000 distinct CDR3 sequences listed, roughly 15% are singletons. The input for sequencing was PBMCs from the stem cell graft donor, taken from the stem cell graft. These receptors originate from a human donor who donated a stem cell graft to a child with acute myeloid leukemia. Both conserved end residues are part of each CDR3. Fields, in order: V gene, clone size, J gene, D gene, CDR3 protein, CDR3 DNA. The D gene is left open where the match is weak. A row's size may be missing; if present it is once, few, many or a size class.

TRBV29-1,few,TRBJ2-7,TRBD2,CSVTSSGGPSYEQYF,TGCAGCGTTACCTCTAGCGGGGGGCCGTCCTACGAGCAGTACTTC
TRBV29-1,many,TRBJ2-3,NA,CSVVGWGARRDTQYF,TGCAGCGTTGTCGGTTGGGGGGCTAGGAGAGATACGCAGTATTTT
TRBV4-3,few,TRBJ2-2,NA,CASSRAGGQSGELFF,TGCGCCAGCAGCCGGGCAGGTGGGCAGTCCGGGGAGCTGTTTTTT
TRBV10-3,many,TRBJ1-1,NA,CAISQPGYTEAFF,TGTGCCATCAGTCAGCCGGGTTACACTGAAGCTTTCTTT
TRBV7-2,few,TRBJ2-3,NA,CATVAEQTITDTQYF,TGTGCCACTGTAGCGGAGCAGACCATCACAGATACGCAGTATTTT
TRBV5-5,NA,TRBJ2-4,NA,CASSLKVAKNIQYF,TGTGCCAGCAGCTTGAAGGTAGCCAAAAACATTCAGTACTTC
TRBV7-6,many,TRBJ1-2,NA,CASSSREDYGYTF,TGTGCCAGCAGCTCAAGGGAGGACTATGGCTACACCTTC
TRBV5-1,NA,TRBJ2-1,NA,CASSLGLDYNKQFF,TGCGCCAGCAGCTTGGGACTAGATTACAATAAGCAGTTCTTC
TRBV20-1,NA,TRBJ2-7,TRBD2,CSAFSLSGGGSGEQYF,TGCAGTGCTTTCTCCCTAAGCGGGGGGGGATCAGGGGAGCAGTACTTC
TRBV25-1,NA,TRBJ1-2,NA,CASSEPGVSFNYGYTF,TGTGCCAGCAGTGAACCGGGTGTCTCCTTTAACTATGGCTACACCTTC
TRBV5-5,NA,TRBJ2-5,NA,CASSQQGRRETQYF,TGTGCCAGCAGCCAACAGGGACGTCGGGAGACCCAGTACTTC
TRBV7-9,NA,TRBJ1-2,TRBD1,CASSPGQGRNYGYTF,TGTGCCAGCAGCCCTGGACAGGGGCGTAACTATGGCTACACCTTC
TRBV27,NA,TRBJ2-4,TRBD1,CASSSSDRGNIQYF,TGTGCCAGCAGTTCCTCGGACAGGGGAAACATTCAGTACTTC
TRBV5-6,few,TRBJ2-1,NA,CASSLIRGDEQFF,TGTGCCAGCAGCTTAATCAGGGGCGATGAGCAGTTCTTC
TRBV30,NA,TRBJ2-7,NA,CAWMGGISYEQYF,TGTGCCTGGATGGGGGGTATCTCCTACGAGCAGTACTTC
TRBV12-3/TRBV12-4,few,TRBJ1-1,NA,CASSLESGHLNTEAFF,TGTGCCAGCAGTTTAGAGTCGGGACACCTGAACACTGAAGCTTTCTTT
TRBV24-1,many,TRBJ2-7,NA,CATSDGTSYEQYF,TGTGCCACCAGTGATGGGACCTCCTACGAGCAGTACTTC
TRBV12-3/TRBV12-4,few,TRBJ1-1,TRBD1,CASSQFGGQTEAFF,TGTGCCAGCAGCCAATTTGGGGGACAGACTGAAGCTTTCTTT
TRBV6-1,few,TRBJ1-1,NA,CASRLQVSNTEAFF,TGTGCCAGCAGACTACAGGTTTCGAACACTGAAGCTTTCTTT
TRBV24-1,NA,TRBJ1-5,TRBD1,CATSDSRGSNQPQHF,TGTGCCACCAGTGATTCCAGGGGGAGCAATCAGCCCCAGCATTTT
TRBV20-1,few,TRBJ1-5,TRBD1,CSAPGGGQGGNQPQHF,TGCAGTGCTCCTGGGGGGGGACAGGGCGGCAATCAGCCCCAGCATTTT
TRBV20-1,few,TRBJ2-3,TRBD2,CSARGTSGGRDTQYF,TGCAGTGCCAGAGGGACTAGCGGGGGGCGGGATACGCAGTATTTT
TRBV7-2,few,TRBJ2-5,TRBD1,CASSLPGQRETQYF,TGTGCCAGCAGTTTGCCGGGACAGCGGGAGACCCAGTACTTC
TRBV6-5,many,TRBJ1-1,NA,CASSRGGDEAFF,TGTGCCAGCAGTAGAGGGGGGGATGAAGCTTTCTTT
TRBV4-3,few,TRBJ1-1,NA,CASSQVWYGNTEAFF,TGCGCCAGCAGCCAAGTCTGGTACGGGAACACTGAAGCTTTCTTT
TRBV7-8,few,TRBJ2-7,NA,CASSLAQASYEQYF,TGTGCCAGCAGCTTAGCACAGGCCTCCTACGAGCAGTACTTC
TRBV7-9,many,TRBJ2-7,TRBD1,CASRDGTDYEQYF,TGTGCCAGCAGGGACGGGACAGACTACGAGCAGTACTTC
TRBV5-1,NA,TRBJ2-5,NA,CASSLSPSAGAQETQYF,TGCGCCAGCAGCTTGTCTCCTAGCGCCGGTGCACAAGAGACCCAGTACTTC
TRBV7-2,many,TRBJ1-1,NA,CASSLRGLYTWNTEAFF,TGTGCCAGCAGCTTAAGAGGGTTATATACCTGGAACACTGAAGCTTTCTTT
TRBV13,many,TRBJ2-1,TRBD2,CASSFQRGRDEQFF,TGTGCCAGCAGCTTTCAGCGGGGGAGGGATGAGCAGTTCTTC
TRBV25-1,NA,TRBJ2-2,NA,CTSSELLNTGELFF,TGTACCAGCAGTGAATTATTGAACACCGGGGAGCTGTTTTTT
TRBV29-1,many,TRBJ2-7,NA,CSVEEGYEQYF,TGCAGCGTTGAGGAGGGTTACGAGCAGTACTTC
TRBV2,many,TRBJ2-5,TRBD2,CASSEELRLAETQYF,TGTGCCAGCAGTGAAGAACTTCGACTAGCGGAGACCCAGTACTTC
TRBV7-9,few,TRBJ2-3,TRBD2,CASSSRLAGGDTDTQYF,TGTGCCAGCAGCTCCAGACTAGCGGGGGGGGACACAGATACGCAGTATTTT
TRBV4-1,few,TRBJ2-1,TRBD2,CASRGLAGPYNEQFF,TGCGCCAGCAGGGGACTAGCGGGGCCTTACAATGAGCAGTTCTTC
TRBV4-3,NA,TRBJ2-1,NA,CASSQITGNNEQFF,TGCGCCAGCAGCCAAATAACAGGCAACAATGAGCAGTTCTTC
TRBV25-1,many,TRBJ2-1,NA,CASSEQDGNEQFF,TGTGCCAGCAGTGAACAGGATGGGAATGAGCAGTTCTTC
TRBV20-1,many,TRBJ2-3,TRBD1,CSVSETGSITDTQYF,TGCAGTGTTAGCGAGACAGGGTCTATCACAGATACGCAGTATTTT
TRBV29-1,many,TRBJ1-5,NA,CSVGEGSNQPQHF,TGCAGCGTTGGGGAGGGGAGCAATCAGCCCCAGCATTTT
TRBV20-1,many,TRBJ2-5,NA,CSGEFEGLKTQYF,TGCAGTGGGGAGTTTGAGGGGTTGAAGACCCAGTACTTC
TRBV25-1,NA,TRBJ2-1,TRBD1,CASSEITGGSYNEQFF,TGTGCCAGCAGTGAAATAACAGGGGGTTCCTACAATGAGCAGTTCTTC
TRBV4-2,many,TRBJ2-5,NA,CASSQGAGGWETQYF,TGTGCCAGCAGCCAAGGAGCGGGCGGGTGGGAGACCCAGTACTTC
TRBV20-1,many,TRBJ1-1,TRBD1,CSARRQGTGTEAFF,TGCAGTGCGCGGCGACAGGGTACTGGTACTGAAGCTTTCTTT
TRBV20-1,many,TRBJ2-7,TRBD2,CSARGLADLSYEQYF,TGCAGTGCTAGGGGCCTAGCGGACCTCTCCTACGAGCAGTACTTC
TRBV20-1,many,TRBJ2-5,NA,CSARTPSTQYF,TGCAGTGCTAGAACCCCAAGCACCCAGTACTTC
TRBV5-1,many,TRBJ1-1,NA,CASSNKRGLLDAFF,TGCGCCAGCAGCAACAAACGTGGCCTCTTGGATGCTTTCTTT
TRBV5-1,NA,TRBJ2-5,NA,CASSLVGMQETQYF,TGCGCCAGCAGCTTGGTCGGGATGCAAGAGACCCAGTACTTC
TRBV20-1,NA,TRBJ2-1,TRBD1,CSALGGDRADYNEQFF,TGCAGTGCTTTAGGGGGGGACAGGGCGGACTACAATGAGCAGTTCTTC
TRBV6-5,many,TRBJ2-6,NA,CASGLYESGANVLTF,TGTGCCAGCGGCCTCTATGAGTCTGGGGCCAACGTCCTGACTTTC
TRBV7-2,NA,TRBJ1-4,NA,CASSFTRRTPEKLFF,TGTGCCAGCAGCTTTACCCGCCGGACACCGGAAAAACTGTTTTTT
TRBV20-1,few,TRBJ1-6,TRBD1,CSATGGPNSPLHF,TGCAGTGCAACAGGGGGCCCGAATTCACCCCTCCACTTT
TRBV12-3/TRBV12-4,NA,TRBJ1-4,TRBD1,CASSLVADRVKLFF,TGTGCCAGCAGTTTAGTCGCGGACAGGGTAAAACTGTTTTTT
TRBV12-3/TRBV12-4,few,TRBJ2-2,NA,CASARESGELFF,TGTGCCAGCGCAAGGGAGTCCGGGGAGCTGTTTTTT